Shown below are 23 T cell receptor beta chains from a single sample sequenced in a study of cytomegalovirus exposure and HLA in healthy donors. Method: immunoSEQ multiplex PCR; TCRdb's copy keeps in-frame clones and lacks some. This sample has approximately 170,000 clones, with around 82% found just once. Sequenced: PBMCs. The receptors here all came from a young man in good health and CMV-seropositive.

This chain links TRBV6-5 with TRBJ1-3, with TRBD1 matching over 8 bases. From germline, CDR1 is MNHEY and CDR2 SVGAGI. The CDR3 has 13 amino acids. V shed 10 bases and J 5 bases; nucleotides not matched to a gene: 7. The chain's CDR3 is CAIMDRARNTIYF. CDR3 in DNA: TGTGCCATTATGGACAGGGCGCGAAACACCATATATTTT.

The chain joins TRBV6-5 to TRBJ1-2, with TRBD1 matching over 8 bases. Germline assignment: CDR1 MNHEY and CDR2 SVGAGI. CDR3 length: 15 residues. The V and J ends lost 6 bases and 3 bases, in that order; junction bases with no gene match: 9. CDR3 nucleotides: TGTGCCAGCAGGCCCTCGGACAGGGCCTACTATGGCTACACCTTC. Its protein is CASRPSDRAYYGYTF.

The chain employs TRBV28 and TRBJ1-2, with D possibly being TRBD1 (5 bases). Trimming left V 6 bases short and J 0 bases short, with 14 bases between. Looked up from germline, CDR1 is MDHEN and CDR2 is SYDVKM. This CDR3 is 15 amino acids long. The CDR3 nucleotides read TGTGCCAGCAGACGGGGGGATTTGCCTAACTATGGCTACACCTTC. Amino acid sequence: CASRRGDLPNYGYTF.

The rearrangement links TRBV12-2 to TRBJ2-7; the table calls TRBD2, which could not be checked here. TRBV12-2 is a documented pseudogene. The CDR3 totals 17 residues. The CDR3 nucleotides are TGTGCAAGTCGCTTAGCGGCGGGGGGAGCTCACTCCTACGAGCAGTACTTC. Its protein is CASRLAAGGAHSYEQYF.

This clone was counted only a few times. This rearrangement joins TRBV20-1 to TRBJ1-1; D gene unclear. Trimming left V 3 bases short and J 3 bases short, with 2 bases between. The CDR3 loop spans 10 amino acids. Germline V gene lookup returns CDR1 DFQATT and CDR2 SNEGSKA (reference sequence). This chain's CDR3 is CSASYTEAFF. CDR3 bases: TGCAGTGCTAGCTACACTGAAGCTTTCTTT.

The chain carries TRBV10-3 and TRBJ2-1, with D maybe TRBD2 (6 bases). Trimming cost V 7 bases and J 6 bases, with 13 bases left between them. Per the germline V gene, CDR1 is ENHRY and CDR2 is SYGVKD. This CDR3 spans 13 amino acids. CDR3 in amino acids: CAITSSEANEQFF. The CDR3 DNA reads TGTGCCATCACGTCTAGCGAGGCCAATGAGCAGTTCTTC.

The gene calls are TRBV18 and TRBJ2-3; D not resolved. The germline gives CDR1 KGHSH, CDR2 LQKENI. Trimming removed 6 bases from V and 2 bases from J, with 18 bases in between. The CDR3 is made up of 16 amino acids. The CDR3 spells CASSLSLTAHTDTQYF. Here the CDR3 DNA reads TGTGCCAGCTCTCTATCTCTAACAGCCCACACAGATACGCAGTATTTT.

This chain joins TRBV19 and TRBJ1-2, with D possibly TRBD1 on 5 matching bases. Trimming stripped 4 bases from V and 4 bases from J, with 13 bases between. Per germline, CDR1 LNHDA and CDR2 SQIVND (reference sequence). The CDR3 runs to 14 residues. In DNA form, the CDR3 reads TGTGCCAGTAGTACCCAGGGTGACGGCTATGGCTACACCTTC. Translating gives CASSTQGDGYGYTF.

This rearrangement joins TRBV19 to TRBJ2-1; D uncertain. This CDR3 comprises 12 residues. CDR1 and CDR2 (germline): LNHDA, SQIVND (reference sequence). V was shortened by 10 bases and J by 7 bases, with 14 bases between the two germline ends. CDR3 DNA sequence: TGTGCCACCCTGAACGGGTTGAATGAGCAGTTCTTC. As protein: CATLNGLNEQFF.

The chain combines TRBV18 with TRBJ2-3; 9 bases fit TRBD1. The CDR3 contains 15 residues. CDR1 KGHSH and CDR2 LQKENI come from the germline V gene. V lost 4 bases to trimming and J lost 3 bases; unmatched junction nucleotides: 5. CDR3 region: CASSHRGHVTDTQYF. CDR3 DNA sequence: TGTGCCAGCTCACACAGGGGGCATGTAACAGATACGCAGTATTTT. The full variable domain, in which reference TRBV18 and TRBJ2-3 provide the parts outside the CDR3, is NAGVMQNPRHLVRRRGQEARLRCSPMKGHSHVYWYRQLPEEGLKFMVYLQKENIIDESGMPKERFSAEFPKEGPSILRIQQVVRGDSAAYFCASSHRGHVTDTQYFGPGTRLTVL.

The chain links TRBV9 to TRBJ1-2; unclear D gene. The CDR3 extends over 12 amino acids. V was shortened by 3 bases and J by 6 bases, with 9 bases between the two germline ends. Germline V gives CDR1 SGDLS, CDR2 YYNGEE. CDR3 DNA: TGTGCCAGCAGCGCCCAGAAGAATGGCTACACCTTC. It yields the protein CASSAQKNGYTF.

This clone was picked up a small number of times. V usage is TRBV19 and J usage is TRBJ2-7, with 8 positions matching TRBD1. The ends lost 9 bases at V and 6 bases at J; junction bases unmatched: 4. Per the germline V gene, CDR1 is LNHDA and CDR2 is SQIVND (reference sequence). The CDR3 has 11 residues. DNA of the CDR3: TGTGCCAGCCGGGACAGGAGCGAGCAGTACTTC. Translated, it gives CASRDRSEQYF.

This clone is a singleton in its sample. The J gene is TRBJ1-1, the V gene TRBV7-2; 12 bases agree with TRBD1. The V gene's germline CDR1 is SGHTA and CDR2 FQGNSA. The CDR3 covers 17 residues. Trimming removed 4 bases from V and 1 base from J; junction bases left unmatched: 7. CDR3 nucleotides: TGTGCCAGCAGCTACCGGGACAGGGGGCTATCGAACACTGAAGCTTTCTTT. Translating it yields CASSYRDRGLSNTEAFF.

This chain connects TRBV30 to TRBJ2-1, with a possible D match to TRBD2 (5 bases). This CDR3 is built from 14 residues. Germline CDR1 GTSNPN, CDR2 SVGIG (reference sequence). V dropped 0 bases and J dropped 14 bases, with 20 bases sitting between them. The CDR3 spells CAWSVDLYGPAEFF. CDR3 in DNA: TGTGCCTGGAGTGTAGACTTATACGGGCCAGCGGAGTTCTTC.

This clone was counted only a few times. The CDR3 sequence: CASSLVYSYEQYF. In DNA, the CDR3 is TGTGCCAGCAGCTTAGTTTACTCCTACGAGCAGTACTTC. The chain uses TRBV7-8 and TRBJ2-7; D unresolved. Germline CDR1 and CDR2: SGHVS and FQNEAQ. V lost 1 base and J 0 bases, leaving 4 bases between the germline ends. CDR3 length equals 13 residues.

This chain uses TRBV19 with TRBJ2-7; D is possibly TRBD2 (6 bases). V was pared by 4 bases and J by 7 bases, with 17 bases between. The CDR3 sequence is 14 residues long. Germline CDR1 and CDR2: LNHDA and SQIVND (reference sequence). The CDR3 here is CASSTGRLGREQYF. CDR3 DNA: TGTGCCAGTAGTACCGGACGGCTGGGGAGGGAGCAGTACTTC.

This chain uses TRBV28 with TRBJ1-6, with TRBD1 identical over 9 bases. The CDR3 length is 15 residues. The germline V gene encodes CDR1 MDHEN and CDR2 SYDVKM. With 6 bases clipped from V and 9 bases from J, the junction kept 9 bases outside the gene matches. Here the CDR3 DNA reads TGTGCCAGCAGACCACCGGGACAGGGTACTTCACCCCTCCACTTT. It specifies CASRPPGQGTSPLHF.

The chain uses TRBV30 and TRBJ2-7, with 12 nucleotides matching TRBD2. The length of the CDR3 is 14 residues. Germline V gene lookup returns CDR1 GTSNPN and CDR2 SVGIG (reference sequence). J was trimmed by 3 bases and V by 4 bases; bases with no gene match: 4. CDR3 in DNA: TGTGCCTGGACTAGCGGGAGGGCCGGCTACGAGCAGTACTTC. This gives the protein CAWTSGRAGYEQYF.

This chain links TRBV5-4 with TRBJ1-4, with D possibly being TRBD1 (5 bases). The germline V and J ends were trimmed by 10 bases and 4 bases, with 14 bases remaining between them. Germline V gene lookup returns CDR1 SGHNT and CDR2 YYREEE (reference sequence). The CDR3 spans 13 residues. This CDR3 reads CASGGSVNEKLFF. In DNA form, the CDR3 reads TGTGCCTCGGGGGGGTCGGTTAATGAAAAACTGTTTTTT.

The chain carries TRBV7-8 and TRBJ1-1; perhaps TRBD1 as D (6 bases). V lost 5 bases and J 0 bases, leaving 25 bases between the germline ends. The CDR3 is 19 amino acids. The germline V gene encodes CDR1 SGHVS and CDR2 FQNEAQ. The CDR3 region is CASSPYPRDTWPLNTEAFF. In DNA form, the CDR3 reads TGTGCCAGCAGCCCATATCCCCGGGACACCTGGCCGTTGAACACTGAAGCTTTCTTT.

The rearrangement links TRBV6-5 to TRBJ2-7; 7 nucleotides match TRBD2. Germline trimming cut 4 bases from V and 2 bases from J; bases unmatched to any gene: 11. Per the germline V gene, CDR1 is MNHEY and CDR2 is SVGAGI. The CDR3 is 16 residues long. This CDR3 reads CASSSSSSSGAYEQYF. As DNA, the CDR3 is TGTGCCAGCAGTTCCTCAAGCTCTAGCGGAGCCTACGAGCAGTACTTC.

V usage is TRBV20-1 and J usage is TRBJ1-2; no reliable D call. Trimming removed 0 bases from V and 6 bases from J, with 2 bases in between. The length of the CDR3 is 10 residues. Germline lookup yields CDR1 DFQATT and CDR2 SNEGSKA (reference sequence). For the CDR3, the DNA is TGCAGTGCTAGAGATAATGGCTACACCTTC. Translated: CSARDNGYTF.

The V call is TRBV10-3, the J call TRBJ1-4; TRBD1 is a possible D gene (5 bases). This CDR3 contains 12 residues. Looked up from germline, CDR1 is ENHRY and CDR2 is SYGVKD. The V and J ends lost 6 bases and 7 bases respectively, with 9 bases between them. CDR3 protein: CAISAGGEKLFF. The CDR3 coding sequence is TGTGCCATCAGCGCCGGGGGTGAAAAACTGTTTTTT.